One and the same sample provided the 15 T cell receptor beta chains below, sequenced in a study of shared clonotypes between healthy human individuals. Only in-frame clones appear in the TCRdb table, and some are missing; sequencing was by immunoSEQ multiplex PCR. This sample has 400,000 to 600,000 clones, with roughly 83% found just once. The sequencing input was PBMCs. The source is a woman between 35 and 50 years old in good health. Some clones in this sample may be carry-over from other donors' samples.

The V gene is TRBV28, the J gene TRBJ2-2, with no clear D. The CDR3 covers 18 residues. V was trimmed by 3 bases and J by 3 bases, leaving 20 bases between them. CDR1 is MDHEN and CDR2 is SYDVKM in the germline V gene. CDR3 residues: CASSFGSFQAVYTGELFF. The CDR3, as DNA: TGTGCCAGCAGTTTCGGTTCTTTCCAGGCCGTATACACCGGGGAGCTGTTTTTT.

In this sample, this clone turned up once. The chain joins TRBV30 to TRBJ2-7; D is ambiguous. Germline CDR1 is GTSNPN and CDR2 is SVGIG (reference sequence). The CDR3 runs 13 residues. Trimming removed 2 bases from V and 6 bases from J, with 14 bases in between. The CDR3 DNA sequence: TGTGCCTGGAGTAGGGCCACTCTAGGCGAGCAGTACTTC. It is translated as CAWSRATLGEQYF.

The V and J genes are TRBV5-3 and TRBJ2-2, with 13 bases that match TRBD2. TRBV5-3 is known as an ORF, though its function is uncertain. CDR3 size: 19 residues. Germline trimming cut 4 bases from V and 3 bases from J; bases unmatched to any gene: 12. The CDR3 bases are TGTGCCAGAAGCCCGGGACTAGCGGGACGAAACCGTCACACCGGGGAGCTGTTTTTT. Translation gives CARSPGLAGRNRHTGELFF.

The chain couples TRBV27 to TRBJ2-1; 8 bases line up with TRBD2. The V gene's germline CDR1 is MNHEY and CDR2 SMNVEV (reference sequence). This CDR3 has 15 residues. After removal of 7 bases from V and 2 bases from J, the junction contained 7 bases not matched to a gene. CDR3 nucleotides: TGTGCCAGCACCGTAAGCGGGAGAACCTACAATGAGCAGTTCTTC. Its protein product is CASTVSGRTYNEQFF.

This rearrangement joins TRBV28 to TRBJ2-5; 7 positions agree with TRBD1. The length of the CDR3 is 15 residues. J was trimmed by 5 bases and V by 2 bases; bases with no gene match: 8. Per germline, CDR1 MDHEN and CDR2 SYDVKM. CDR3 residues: CASSLGQVPGETQYF. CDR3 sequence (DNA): TGTGCCAGCAGTTTAGGACAGGTGCCCGGCGAGACCCAGTACTTC.

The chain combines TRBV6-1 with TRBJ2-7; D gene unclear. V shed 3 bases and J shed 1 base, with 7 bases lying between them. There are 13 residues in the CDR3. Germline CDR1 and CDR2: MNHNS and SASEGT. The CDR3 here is CASSDRWSYEQYF. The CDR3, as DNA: TGTGCCAGCAGTGACAGGTGGTCCTACGAGCAGTACTTC.

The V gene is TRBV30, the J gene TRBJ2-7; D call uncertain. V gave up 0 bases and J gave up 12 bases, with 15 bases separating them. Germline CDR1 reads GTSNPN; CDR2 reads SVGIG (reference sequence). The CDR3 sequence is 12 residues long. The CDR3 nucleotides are TGTGCCTGGAGTGTGGGCAGGAGCGCAGGGTACTTC. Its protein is CAWSVGRSAGYF.

The CDR3 protein is CASSGNTGTSGSLWPYEQYF. The CDR3 DNA reads as TGTGCCAGCAGTGGGAACACCGGGACTAGCGGGAGTTTGTGGCCCTACGAGCAGTACTTC. The chain carries TRBV28 and TRBJ2-7, with 14 bases identical to TRBD2. Germline CDR1 is MDHEN and CDR2 is SYDVKM. This CDR3 contains 20 residues. V lost 5 bases and J lost 2; bases outside the gene matches: 17.

The CDR3 nucleotides read TGTGCCAGCAGCGTAGGCCAGAAATACGAGCAGTACTTC. This codes for CASSVGQKYEQYF. The chain employs TRBV9 and TRBJ2-7, with D hard to call. Per germline, CDR1 SGDLS and CDR2 YYNGEE. Trimming removed 0 bases at V and 4 bases at J, with 8 bases between. The CDR3 totals 13 residues.

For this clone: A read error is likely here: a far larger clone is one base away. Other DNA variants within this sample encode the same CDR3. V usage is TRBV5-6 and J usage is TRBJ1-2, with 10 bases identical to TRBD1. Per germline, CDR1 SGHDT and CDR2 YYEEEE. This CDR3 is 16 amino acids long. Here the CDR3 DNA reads TGTGCCAGCAGCCTATGGGGGACAGGGGATTCCTATGGTTACACCTTC. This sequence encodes CASSLWGTGDSYGYTF.

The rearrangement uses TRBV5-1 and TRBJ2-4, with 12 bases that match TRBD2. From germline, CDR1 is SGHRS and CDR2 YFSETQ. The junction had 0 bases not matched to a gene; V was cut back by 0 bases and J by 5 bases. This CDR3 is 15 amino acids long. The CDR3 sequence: CASSLGLAGENIQYF. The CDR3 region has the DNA TGCGCCAGCAGCTTGGGACTAGCGGGAGAAAACATTCAGTACTTC.

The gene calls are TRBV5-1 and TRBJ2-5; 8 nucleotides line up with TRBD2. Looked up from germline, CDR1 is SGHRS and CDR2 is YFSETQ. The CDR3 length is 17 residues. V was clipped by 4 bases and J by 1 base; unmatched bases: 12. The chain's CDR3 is CASSDWVGGRTQETQYF. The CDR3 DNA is TGCGCCAGCAGCGATTGGGTTGGCGGGAGGACCCAAGAGACCCAGTACTTC.

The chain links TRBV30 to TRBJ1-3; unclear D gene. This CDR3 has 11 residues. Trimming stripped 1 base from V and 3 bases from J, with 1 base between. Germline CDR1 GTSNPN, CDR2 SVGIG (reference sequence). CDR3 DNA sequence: TGTGCCTGGAGTGGTGGAAACACCATATATTTT. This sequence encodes CAWSGGNTIYF.

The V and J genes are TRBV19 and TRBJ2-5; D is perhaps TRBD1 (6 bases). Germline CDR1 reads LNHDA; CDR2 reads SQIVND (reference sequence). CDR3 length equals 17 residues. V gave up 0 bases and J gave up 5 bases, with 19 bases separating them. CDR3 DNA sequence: TGTGCCAGTAGTATAGATGGGGGCCCAGGGGAAGCGGAGACCCAGTACTTC. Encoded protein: CASSIDGGPGEAETQYF.

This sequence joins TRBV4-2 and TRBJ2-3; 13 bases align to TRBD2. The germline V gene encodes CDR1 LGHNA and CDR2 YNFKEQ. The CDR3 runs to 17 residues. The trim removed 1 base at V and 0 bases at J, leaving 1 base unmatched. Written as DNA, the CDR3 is TGTGCCAGCAGCCAAGCACTAGCGGGAGGGAGCACAGATACGCAGTATTTT. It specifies CASSQALAGGSTDTQYF.